Following are 13 T cell receptor beta chains from one sample sequenced in a study of shared clonotypes between healthy human individuals (dated by TCRdb to the early 2020s). The library came from the immunoSEQ multiplex PCR assay. Imported from immuneACCESS, the table was reduced by TCRdb to in-frame sequences with V and J called. These copies leave out some clones; in studies compared against another copy, an unresolved V gene accounts for under half, and the cause of the remainder is not known. This sample lists about 490,000 clones; about 78% were detected once. More than 10% of the sample lies in the top ten. Sequenced material: PBMCs. These receptors originate from a woman between 40 and 50 years old in good health. Some clones in this sample may be carry-over from other donors' samples.

This chain joins TRBV19 and TRBJ1-4, with unresolved D. CDR1 LNHDA and CDR2 SQIVND come from the germline V gene (reference sequence). This CDR3 spans 15 amino acids. V gave up 3 bases and J gave up 0 bases, with 8 bases separating them. In DNA, the CDR3 is TGTGCCAGTAGTATTAGCCAGACAACTAATGAAAAACTGTTTTTT. Protein: CASSISQTTNEKLFF.

The CDR3 spells CASSLAPLAETDTQYF. The CDR3 DNA reads TGTGCCAGCAGCTTAGCACCCCTAGCGGAGACAGATACGCAGTATTTT. V and J are TRBV7-2 and TRBJ2-3; 7 nucleotides line up with TRBD2. Germline V gives CDR1 SGHTA, CDR2 FQGNSA. J lost 3 bases, V lost 0 bases, and 6 bases had no gene match. This CDR3 contains 16 residues.

The chain has TRBV6-1 and TRBJ1-4; D unclear. V shed 2 bases and J shed 4 bases, with 8 bases lying between them. Germline loops: CDR1 MNHNS, CDR2 SASEGT. The CDR3 loop spans 14 amino acids. Here the CDR3 reads CASSETDDNEKLFF. CDR3 sequence (DNA): TGTGCCAGCAGTGAAACGGACGATAATGAAAAACTGTTTTTT.

V usage is TRBV9 and J usage is TRBJ1-2, with D perhaps matching TRBD1 (5 bases). Trimming took off 4 bases at V and 0 bases at J, with 16 bases between the two ends. The CDR3 extends over 16 amino acids. Looked up from germline, CDR1 is SGDLS and CDR2 is YYNGEE. The CDR3 protein is CASSPSGGITNYGYTF. DNA of the CDR3: TGTGCCAGCAGCCCCTCGGGGGGGATTACTAACTATGGCTACACCTTC.

The V and J genes are TRBV11-2 and TRBJ2-3; TRBD1 might be the D (6 bases). This CDR3 comprises 19 residues. Germline loops: CDR1 SGHAT, CDR2 FQNNGV. V lost 1 base and J 2 bases, leaving 22 bases between the germline ends. The chain's CDR3 is CASSLGGRQWVSPTDTQYF. CDR3 nucleotide sequence: TGTGCCAGCAGCTTAGGGGGGCGACAGTGGGTTAGCCCCACAGATACGCAGTATTTT.

J is TRBJ2-1 and V is TRBV30; 9 bases agree with TRBD1. V shed 1 base and J 10 bases; nucleotides not matched to a gene: 11. This CDR3 is built from 15 residues. Germline V gene lookup returns CDR1 GTSNPN and CDR2 SVGIG (reference sequence). CDR3 bases: TGTGCCTGGAGTGCCATATGGGACAGGGTCGGCGAGCAGTTCTTC. It specifies CAWSAIWDRVGEQFF.

The chain recombines TRBV28 with TRBJ2-7; a weak D match, TRBD2 (5 bases). V lost 3 bases and J lost 1, with 10 bases in between. The germline V gene encodes CDR1 MDHEN and CDR2 SYDVKM. The CDR3 loop spans 14 amino acids. The CDR3 DNA reads TGTGCCAGCAGTTTGGTCCCGGGGTCCTACGAGCAGTACTTC. Protein sequence: CASSLVPGSYEQYF. Supplemented by reference TRBV28 and TRBJ2-7, the full variable domain reads DVKVTQSSRYLVKRTGEKVFLECVQDMDHENMFWYRQDPGLGLRLIYFSYDVKMKEKGDIPEGYSVSREKKERFSLILESASTNQTSMYLCASSLVPGSYEQYFGPGTRLTVT.

The rearrangement joins TRBV30 to TRBJ1-2; 7 bases are shared with TRBD1. CDR1 GTSNPN and CDR2 SVGIG come from the germline V gene (reference sequence). This CDR3 contains 14 residues. With V trimmed by 0 bases and J by 4 bases, 5 bases remained unmatched. CDR3 protein: CAWSVKGAVYGYTF. In DNA, the CDR3 is TGTGCCTGGAGTGTGAAGGGGGCTGTCTATGGCTACACCTTC.

This chain connects TRBV15 to TRBJ1-3; D perhaps matches TRBD1 (5 bases). The CDR3 extends over 15 amino acids. V dropped 3 bases and J dropped 4 bases, with 13 bases sitting between them. Germline-derived CDR1 and CDR2 are LNHNV and YYDKDF (reference sequence). CDR3 nucleotide sequence: TGTGCCACCAGCAGGTTCGGGGCCCAGGGAAACACCATATATTTT. Its protein product is CATSRFGAQGNTIYF.

The gene calls are TRBV25-1 and TRBJ1-3; possible D gene TRBD1, 6 bases. Trimming stripped 9 bases from V and 2 bases from J, with 11 bases between. The CDR3 sequence is 13 residues long. The germline gives CDR1 MGHDK, CDR2 SYGVNS. CDR3 loop: CASAGTTGNTIYF. The CDR3 DNA reads TGTGCCAGTGCCGGGACAACTGGAAACACCATATATTTT.

J is TRBJ2-1 and V is TRBV6-1, with 15 bases identical to TRBD2. Germline trimming cut 4 bases from V and 7 bases from J; bases unmatched to any gene: 2. Germline V gene lookup returns CDR1 MNHNS and CDR2 SASEGT. The CDR3 consists of 15 residues. The CDR3: CASSGTSGRENEQFF. CDR3 nucleotide sequence: TGTGCCAGCAGTGGGACTAGCGGGAGGGAAAATGAGCAGTTCTTC.

The chain joins TRBV6-6 to TRBJ2-7; no firm D call. This CDR3 contains 13 residues. The V gene's germline CDR1 is MNHNY and CDR2 SVGAGI (reference sequence). Trimming left V 4 bases short and J 1 base short, with 8 bases between. The CDR3 is CASSSTDSYEQYF. The DNA of the CDR3 is TGTGCCAGCAGTTCAACGGATTCCTACGAGCAGTACTTC.

A few counts support this clone. V usage is TRBV19 and J usage is TRBJ1-1; 7 nucleotides agree with TRBD1. V gave up 5 bases and J gave up 6 bases; unmatched junction bases: 12. This CDR3 spans 15 amino acids. Germline CDR1 LNHDA, CDR2 SQIVND (reference sequence). The CDR3 region is CASSPDRASSSEAFF. CDR3 DNA sequence: TGTGCCAGTAGTCCCGACAGGGCTTCAAGCTCTGAAGCTTTCTTT.